Listed below are T cell receptor beta chains from one sample, sequenced in a study of blood T cell repertoires in COVID-19. Produced via immunoSEQ multiplex PCR; TCRdb's table is partial and in-frame only. Of 100,000 to 150,000 clones in the sample, 80% to 90% were seen once. Sequenced sample: peripheral blood. The receptor set was obtained from a man between 60 and 75 years old with COVID-19, enrolled during active disease. Each CDR3 is given with its conserved first and last residue. D genes are given only for firm matches. The size field is filled for only some rows; it gives once, few, many or a size class.

abundance: .
v_gene: TRBV13
d_gene: .
j_gene: TRBJ1-3
CDR3nt: TGTGCCAGCAGCCCGAGGGGAGGGCGGTTCTCTGGAAACACCATATATTTT
CDR3aa: CASSPRGGRFSGNTIYF

abundance: .
v_gene: TRBV11-2
d_gene: .
j_gene: TRBJ2-1
CDR3nt: TGTGCCAGCAGCTTAAGCGACTACAATGAGCAGTTCTTC
CDR3aa: CASSLSDYNEQFF

abundance: .
v_gene: TRBV6-2/TRBV6-3
d_gene: TRBD1
j_gene: TRBJ2-3
CDR3nt: TGTGCCAGCAGTTACGGCGGACAGGAGTCGAAGTATTTT
CDR3aa: CASSYGGQESKYF

abundance: .
v_gene: TRBV4-3
d_gene: .
j_gene: TRBJ2-1
CDR3nt: TGCGCCAGCAGCCTGTCCCGCAGGGGTAATGAGCAGTTCTTC
CDR3aa: CASSLSRRGNEQFF

abundance: .
v_gene: TRBV19
d_gene: .
j_gene: TRBJ1-6
CDR3nt: TGTGCCAGTAGTATGTCCAGCTCCTATAATTCACCCCTCCACTTT
CDR3aa: CASSMSSSYNSPLHF

abundance: once
v_gene: TRBV7-2
d_gene: .
j_gene: TRBJ2-1
CDR3nt: TGTGCCAGCAGCTTAGGTCCCCTTGCGGGCGGGGAGGTGAATGAGCAGTTCTTC
CDR3aa: CASSLGPLAGGEVNEQFF

abundance: .
v_gene: TRBV19
d_gene: .
j_gene: TRBJ1-1
CDR3nt: TGTGCCAGTAGTACCACAGGGAAGGACACTGAAGCTTTCTTT
CDR3aa: CASSTTGKDTEAFF

abundance: .
v_gene: TRBV28
d_gene: .
j_gene: TRBJ1-2
CDR3nt: TGTGCCAGCAGACGCCTTTTACAGGGAAGTAACTATGGCTACACCTTC
CDR3aa: CASRRLLQGSNYGYTF

abundance: once
v_gene: TRBV2
d_gene: TRBD2
j_gene: TRBJ2-1
CDR3nt: TGTGCCAGCAGTGAAGCTAGCGGGGGGGCATCAGGAAATGAGCAGTTCTTC
CDR3aa: CASSEASGGASGNEQFF

abundance: .
v_gene: TRBV28
d_gene: .
j_gene: TRBJ1-4
CDR3nt: TGTGCCAGCGGTGGAGGGAATGAAAAACTGTTTTTT
CDR3aa: CASGGGNEKLFF

abundance: once
v_gene: TRBV25-1
d_gene: .
j_gene: TRBJ1-2
CDR3nt: TGTGCCAGCAGTTTGACCCCACAGGGAGCCGGCTACACCTTC
CDR3aa: CASSLTPQGAGYTF

abundance: .
v_gene: TRBV28
d_gene: .
j_gene: TRBJ1-5
CDR3nt: TGTGCCAGCAGCCTACTATATAGCAATCAGCCCCAGCATTTT
CDR3aa: CASSLLYSNQPQHF

abundance: once
v_gene: TRBV6-5
d_gene: .
j_gene: TRBJ2-1
CDR3nt: TGTGCCAGCAGCCAGGGTAGTAATGAGCAGTTCTTC
CDR3aa: CASSQGSNEQFF

abundance: .
v_gene: TRBV9
d_gene: .
j_gene: TRBJ1-3
CDR3nt: TGTGCCAGCAGCGACGGGGGTTCAGGAAACACCATATATTTT
CDR3aa: CASSDGGSGNTIYF

abundance: .
v_gene: TRBV7-6
d_gene: .
j_gene: TRBJ1-4
CDR3nt: TGTGCCAGCAGCTTCAGCGGGACGGGAGCAACTAATGAAAAACTGTTTTTT
CDR3aa: CASSFSGTGATNEKLFF

abundance: few
v_gene: TRBV29-1
d_gene: TRBD2
j_gene: TRBJ2-3
CDR3nt: TGCAGCGTTGATACTAGCGGGGCCCGCACAGATACGCAGTATTTT
CDR3aa: CSVDTSGARTDTQYF

abundance: .
v_gene: TRBV6-6
d_gene: TRBD2
j_gene: TRBJ2-3
CDR3nt: TGTGCCAGCAGTCGCCCATTAGCGGGGGGGTTCCTAGATACGCAGTATTTT
CDR3aa: CASSRPLAGGFLDTQYF

abundance: few
v_gene: TRBV6-2/TRBV6-3
d_gene: .
j_gene: TRBJ1-2
CDR3nt: TGTGCCAGCACCCCGGGCGGGAGCGGGAGCGGCTACACCTTC
CDR3aa: CASTPGGSGSGYTF

abundance: .
v_gene: TRBV5-4
d_gene: TRBD2
j_gene: TRBJ2-5
CDR3nt: TGTGCCAGCAGTACCGGGACTAGCGGGGGGGCCGGGGAGACCCAGTACTTC
CDR3aa: CASSTGTSGGAGETQYF

abundance: many
v_gene: TRBV10-1
d_gene: .
j_gene: TRBJ1-1
CDR3nt: TGCGCCAGCAGTGAGTCGAGGGTGGCCCTAAGAGCTTTCTTT
CDR3aa: CASSESRVALRAFF

abundance: .
v_gene: TRBV27
d_gene: TRBD1
j_gene: TRBJ1-1
CDR3nt: TGTGCCAGCAGTCATAGACAGGGGGCGGCTTTCTTT
CDR3aa: CASSHRQGAAFF

abundance: .
v_gene: TRBV5-4
d_gene: TRBD1
j_gene: TRBJ2-4
CDR3nt: TGTGCCAGCAGCAAGGACAGGGCCCTAAACATTCAGTACTTC
CDR3aa: CASSKDRALNIQYF

abundance: .
v_gene: TRBV4-2
d_gene: TRBD1
j_gene: TRBJ2-1
CDR3nt: TGTGCCAGCAGCCAAAAGGGGGCAGGCAATGAGCAGTTCTTC
CDR3aa: CASSQKGAGNEQFF

abundance: .
v_gene: TRBV6-5
d_gene: .
j_gene: TRBJ2-7
CDR3nt: TGTGCCAGCAGTTACGCGGGACAGTCGGAGCAGTACTTC
CDR3aa: CASSYAGQSEQYF

abundance: .
v_gene: TRBV18
d_gene: TRBD1
j_gene: TRBJ1-5
CDR3nt: TGTGCCAGCTCACCACCGACAGGGAAGGGCCGGCAGCCCCAGCATTTT
CDR3aa: CASSPPTGKGRQPQHF

abundance: .
v_gene: TRBV4-1
d_gene: .
j_gene: TRBJ1-5
CDR3nt: TGCGCCAGCAGCCAGAACCTTGAAGACAGCCAATATAGCAATCAGCCCCAGCATTTT
CDR3aa: CASSQNLEDSQYSNQPQHF

abundance: .
v_gene: TRBV18
d_gene: TRBD2
j_gene: TRBJ2-7
CDR3nt: TGTGCCAGCTCACCGGGACTAGCGGAAAACGAGCAGTACTTC
CDR3aa: CASSPGLAENEQYF

abundance: .
v_gene: TRBV28
d_gene: TRBD2
j_gene: TRBJ2-5
CDR3nt: TGTGCCAGCAGTCCCCGGGGTAGCGGGGGACAAGAGACCCAGTACTTC
CDR3aa: CASSPRGSGGQETQYF

abundance: .
v_gene: TRBV30
d_gene: TRBD1
j_gene: TRBJ1-5
CDR3nt: TGTGCCTGGAGTGGAGGACAGGGAATTCAGCCCCAGCATTTT
CDR3aa: CAWSGGQGIQPQHF

abundance: .
v_gene: TRBV5-6
d_gene: TRBD1
j_gene: TRBJ1-2
CDR3nt: TGTGCCAGCAGCGCGGGACAGCGCTATGGCTACACCTTC
CDR3aa: CASSAGQRYGYTF

abundance: .
v_gene: TRBV7-8
d_gene: .
j_gene: TRBJ1-6
CDR3nt: TGTGCCAGCAGCTTAGCTGACAGGTCGAATTCACCCCTCCACTTT
CDR3aa: CASSLADRSNSPLHF

abundance: .
v_gene: TRBV7-6
d_gene: .
j_gene: TRBJ1-1
CDR3nt: TGTGCCAGCAGCTTAGAGAGAACAGGGCTGGGCACTGAAGCTTTCTTT
CDR3aa: CASSLERTGLGTEAFF

abundance: .
v_gene: TRBV7-9
d_gene: TRBD1
j_gene: TRBJ2-7
CDR3nt: TGTGCCAGCAGCCCACTACACAGGGGGCCTACCTACGAGCAGTACTTC
CDR3aa: CASSPLHRGPTYEQYF

abundance: .
v_gene: TRBV7-3
d_gene: .
j_gene: TRBJ2-5
CDR3nt: TGTGCCAGCAGCTTAGAACGGGCGGGGGAGACCCAGTACTTC
CDR3aa: CASSLERAGETQYF

abundance: .
v_gene: TRBV6-4
d_gene: TRBD1
j_gene: TRBJ1-2
CDR3nt: TGTGCCAGCAGTGACTCTTTCAGGGGGCTATTCCCTGTCCGCTACACCTTC
CDR3aa: CASSDSFRGLFPVRYTF

abundance: .
v_gene: TRBV6-6
d_gene: TRBD1
j_gene: TRBJ1-6
CDR3nt: TGTGCCAGCAGTTACCCCACAGGGGGCTATAATTCACCCCTCCACTTT
CDR3aa: CASSYPTGGYNSPLHF

abundance: .
v_gene: TRBV7-2
d_gene: TRBD1
j_gene: TRBJ2-7
CDR3nt: TGTGCCAGCAGCTTACGAGGGGGGGGACAGGGTGTCCACGAGCAGTACTTC
CDR3aa: CASSLRGGGQGVHEQYF

abundance: .
v_gene: TRBV3-1/TRBV3-2
d_gene: .
j_gene: TRBJ1-2
CDR3nt: TGTGCCAGCACCGAGGGTAAGGGTGGCTACACCTTC
CDR3aa: CASTEGKGGYTF

abundance: .
v_gene: TRBV5-8
d_gene: .
j_gene: TRBJ1-5
CDR3nt: TGTGCCAGCAGCTTGTTTCAGGGTGGCAATCAGCCCCAGCATTTT
CDR3aa: CASSLFQGGNQPQHF

abundance: .
v_gene: TRBV11-2
d_gene: .
j_gene: TRBJ2-5
CDR3nt: TGTGCCAGCAGCTTAGGGTCGGGGATGGAGACCCAGTACTTC
CDR3aa: CASSLGSGMETQYF

abundance: .
v_gene: TRBV4-3
d_gene: .
j_gene: TRBJ2-7
CDR3nt: TGCGCCAGCAGCCAAGCGGAGGCCTACGAGCAGTACTTC
CDR3aa: CASSQAEAYEQYF

abundance: .
v_gene: TRBV30
d_gene: .
j_gene: TRBJ1-3
CDR3nt: TGTGCCTGGAGTCGACAGGCTGGAAACACCATATATTTT
CDR3aa: CAWSRQAGNTIYF

abundance: .
v_gene: TRBV9
d_gene: .
j_gene: TRBJ1-2
CDR3nt: TGTGCCAGCAGCCCCCGGACAGCGAGCTATGGCTACACCTTC
CDR3aa: CASSPRTASYGYTF